Included here is one T cell receptor beta chain sequence, with context. The antigen is undetermined. Primers for the PCR totalled 60 Vbeta and 13 Jbeta. Assay: immunoSEQ multiplex PCR; the TCRdb copy retains only in-frame clones and omits some. The sample holds about 93,000 clones, 65% seen once. The CDR3 length is 14 residues. V was trimmed by 2 bases and J by 2 bases, leaving 9 bases between them. Germline V gene sequence: CDR1 KGHSH, CDR2 LQKENI. These data come from a study of cytomegalovirus exposure and HLA in healthy donors. Points from the study as a whole: Earlier analysis looked at TCR beta V segments, and most were productive about 90% or about 30% of the time. An analysis was carried out at a later point. It showed that HLA-associated TCR beta chains were more clonally expanded than equally common non-associated chains. Per published accounts, TCR beta sequences correctly predicted the HLA-A and HLA-B alleles of most subjects. Researchers reported in a later analysis that a missense DCLRE1C variant was tied to TCR beta V- and J-gene trimming.

V is TRBV18 and J is TRBJ1-1; D is undetermined. The source of this sequence is a boy aged 5 to 17 in good health and CMV-seropositive. Material for sequencing was PBMCs. CDR3 nucleotide sequence: TGTGCCAGCTCACCATATGAGGTAAACACTGAAGCTTTCTTT. As protein: CASSPYEVNTEAFF.